This TCR beta chain comes out of a study of blood T cell repertoires in COVID-19. Study summary: PBMCs, B-cell-depleted T cells, or T cells were the source of the cDNA or gDNA that made up the material.

Only a few counts were recorded for this clone. In the study's own analysis: By means of reference gene primer amplification, nucleated cell counts were estimated. Some clones are missing from TCRdb's copy, which holds only in-frame ones; the method was immunoSEQ multiplex PCR. D and trimming were read from the DNA, whereas the V and J calls and clone size are those reported in that table. The sample holds about 260,000 clones, roughly 90% seen once. Germline CDR1 is SGDLS and CDR2 is YYNGEE. The V and J ends lost 4 bases and 0 bases respectively, with 17 bases between them. The CDR3 spans 17 residues.

Sequencing input: peripheral blood. The clonotype comes from a man aged 55 to 70 who had recovered from COVID-19. The chain links TRBV9 to TRBJ2-4, with TRBD2 as a possible D gene (6 bases). The CDR3 loop reads CASSPWGEALAKNIQYF. The CDR3 coding sequence is TGTGCCAGCAGCCCTTGGGGGGAGGCGTTAGCCAAAAACATTCAGTACTTC. Using reference TRBV9 and TRBJ2-4 for the parts outside the CDR3, the full variable domain is DSGVTQTPKHLITATGQRVTLRCSPRSGDLSVYWYQQSLDQGLQFLIQYYNGEERAKGNILERFSAQQFPDLHSELNLSSLELGDSALYFCASSPWGEALAKNIQYFGAGTRLSVL.